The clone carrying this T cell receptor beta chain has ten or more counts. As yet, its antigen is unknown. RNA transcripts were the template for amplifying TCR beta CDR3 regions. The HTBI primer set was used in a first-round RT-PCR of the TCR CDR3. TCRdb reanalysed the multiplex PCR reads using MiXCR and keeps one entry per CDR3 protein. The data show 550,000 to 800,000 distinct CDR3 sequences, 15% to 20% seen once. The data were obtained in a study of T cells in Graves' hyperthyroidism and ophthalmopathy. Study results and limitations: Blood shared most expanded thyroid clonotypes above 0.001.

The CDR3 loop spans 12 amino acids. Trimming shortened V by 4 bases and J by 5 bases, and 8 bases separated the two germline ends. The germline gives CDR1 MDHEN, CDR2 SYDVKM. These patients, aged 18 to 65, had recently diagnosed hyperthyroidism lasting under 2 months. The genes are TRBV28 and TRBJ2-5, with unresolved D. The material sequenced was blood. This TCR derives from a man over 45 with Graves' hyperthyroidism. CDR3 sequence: CASSSPVETQYF. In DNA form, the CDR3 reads TGTGCCAGCAGTTCGCCGGTGGAGACCCAGTACTTC.